What follows describes a single T cell receptor beta chain. The antigen is unknown. A read error may account for a junction end that differs from germline. TCRdb fed the 5' RACE reads into MiXCR, producing one record per CDR3 protein. Of hundreds of thousands of distinct CDR3 sequences listed, around a tenth are singletons. CDR1 and CDR2 from the germline V gene are SNHLY and FYNNEI. This CDR3 has 17 residues. This sample is part of a study of identical twins. Whole-study findings and limits: These conclusions were based on statistical analysis (cross-sectional, not following the same donors). The study found weaker excess twin sharing in beta out-of-frame sequences.

The rearrangement links TRBV2 to TRBJ2-2; 12 bases line up with TRBD2. This receptor was obtained from a young woman in good health. Material: memory (CD45RO+) T cells sorted from blood. CDR3 sequence: CACSPRLAGVYTGELFF. CDR3 sequence (DNA): TGTGCCTGCAGTCCACGACTAGCGGGAGTGTACACCGGGGAGCTGTTTTTT.